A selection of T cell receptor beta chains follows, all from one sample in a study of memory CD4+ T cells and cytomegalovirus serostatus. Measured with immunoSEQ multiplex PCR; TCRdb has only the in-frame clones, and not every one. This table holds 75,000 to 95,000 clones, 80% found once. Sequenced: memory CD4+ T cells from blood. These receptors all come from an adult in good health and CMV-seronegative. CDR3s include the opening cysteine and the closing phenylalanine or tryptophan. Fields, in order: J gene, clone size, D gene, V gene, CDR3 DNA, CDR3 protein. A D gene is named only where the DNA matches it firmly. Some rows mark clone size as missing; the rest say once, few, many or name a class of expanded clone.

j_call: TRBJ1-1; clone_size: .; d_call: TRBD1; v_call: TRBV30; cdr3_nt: TGTGCCTGTTACAACAGGGGGGGGAACACTGAAGCTTTCTTT; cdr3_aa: CACYNRGGNTEAFF
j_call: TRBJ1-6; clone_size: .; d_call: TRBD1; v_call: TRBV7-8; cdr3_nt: TGTGCCAGCAGCGACCTTGGGACAGGGTATCGTAATTCACCCCTCCACTTT; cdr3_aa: CASSDLGTGYRNSPLHF
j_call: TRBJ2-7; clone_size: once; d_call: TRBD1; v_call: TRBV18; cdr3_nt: TGTGCCAGCTCATCCGGGACAGCCCAGCTAGAGCAGTACTTC; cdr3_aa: CASSSGTAQLEQYF
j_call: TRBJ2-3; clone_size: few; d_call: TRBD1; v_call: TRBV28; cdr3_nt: TGTGCCAGCAGTCAAGATAGGCTCGGACAGGGGATCACAGATACGCAGTATTTT; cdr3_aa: CASSQDRLGQGITDTQYF
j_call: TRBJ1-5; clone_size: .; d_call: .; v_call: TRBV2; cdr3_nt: TGTGCCAGCCGCCGGGACATCGGCCATCAGCCCCAGCATTTT; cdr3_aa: CASRRDIGHQPQHF
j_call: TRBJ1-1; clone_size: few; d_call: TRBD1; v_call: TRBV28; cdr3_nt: TGTGCCAGCAGTACGGGACAGTTGAACACTGAAGCTTTCTTT; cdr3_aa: CASSTGQLNTEAFF
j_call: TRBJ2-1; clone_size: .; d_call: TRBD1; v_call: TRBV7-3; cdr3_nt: TGTGCCAGCAGCACCACCGGGACAGGGGGCACTGAGCAGTTCTTC; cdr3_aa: CASSTTGTGGTEQFF
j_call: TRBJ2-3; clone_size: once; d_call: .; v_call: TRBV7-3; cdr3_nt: TGTGCCAGCAGCTTAACGGGCAGGCCGGACACAGATACGCAGTATTTT; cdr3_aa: CASSLTGRPDTDTQYF
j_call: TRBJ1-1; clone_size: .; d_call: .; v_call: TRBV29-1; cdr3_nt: TGCAGCGTTTTACCCCGGACCGTGAACACTGAAGCTTTCTTT; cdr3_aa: CSVLPRTVNTEAFF
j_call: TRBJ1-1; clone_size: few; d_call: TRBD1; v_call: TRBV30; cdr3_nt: TGTGCCTGGAGTGGGACAGGGGCATCAGGAGCTTTCTTT; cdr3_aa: CAWSGTGASGAFF
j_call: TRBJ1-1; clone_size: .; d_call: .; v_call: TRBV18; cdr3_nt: TGTGCCAGCTCACCACCGACGGGGGCATTCTCTGAAGCTTTCTTT; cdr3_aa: CASSPPTGAFSEAFF
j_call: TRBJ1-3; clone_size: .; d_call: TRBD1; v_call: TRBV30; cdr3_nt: TGTGCCTGGAGGGGGGGACAGAGCTCTGGAAACACCATATATTTT; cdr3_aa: CAWRGGQSSGNTIYF
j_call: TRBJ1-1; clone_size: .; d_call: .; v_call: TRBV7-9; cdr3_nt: TGTGCCAGCAGTTCTACAGGGAGGGCTGAAGCTTTCTTT; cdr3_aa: CASSSTGRAEAFF
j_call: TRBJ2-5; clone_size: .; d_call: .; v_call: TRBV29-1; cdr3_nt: TGCAGCGTTGGAGAAGAGACCCAGTACTTC; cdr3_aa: CSVGEETQYF
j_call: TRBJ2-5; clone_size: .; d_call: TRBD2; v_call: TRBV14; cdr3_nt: TGTGCCAGCAGCCCACCTAGCGGGGGCGGGAATACCCAGTACTTC; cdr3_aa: CASSPPSGGGNTQYF
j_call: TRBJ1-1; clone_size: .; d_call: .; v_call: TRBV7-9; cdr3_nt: TGTGCCAGCAGCCCCTTTGGGGGGTGGGAGGCTTTCTTT; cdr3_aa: CASSPFGGWEAFF
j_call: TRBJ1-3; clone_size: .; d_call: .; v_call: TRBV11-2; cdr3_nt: TGTGCCAGCAGCTTAGAAGTGGTGGCTGCAAACACCATATATTTT; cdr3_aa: CASSLEVVAANTIYF
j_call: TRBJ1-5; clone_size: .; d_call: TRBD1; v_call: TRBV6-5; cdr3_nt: TGTGCCAGCAGTTTCGACAGGGACCAGCCCCAGCATTTT; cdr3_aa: CASSFDRDQPQHF
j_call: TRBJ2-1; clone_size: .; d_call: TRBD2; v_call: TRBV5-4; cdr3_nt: TGTGCCAGCAGCCCCCTAGCGGGGGGACACAATGAGCAGTTCTTC; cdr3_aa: CASSPLAGGHNEQFF
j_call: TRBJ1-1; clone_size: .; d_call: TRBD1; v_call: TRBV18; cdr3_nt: TGTGCCAGCTCACCACCAATAGGACAGGGAGGAGTGAACACTGAAGCTTTCTTT; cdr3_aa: CASSPPIGQGGVNTEAFF
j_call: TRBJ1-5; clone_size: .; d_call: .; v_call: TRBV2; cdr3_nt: TGTGCCAGCACGATTGGCAATCAGCCCCAGCATTTT; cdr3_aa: CASTIGNQPQHF
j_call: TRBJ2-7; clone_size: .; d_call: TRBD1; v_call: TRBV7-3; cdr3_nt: TGTGCCAGCAGCTTATCGGGACAGGCCCCTTATCGGCAGTACTTC; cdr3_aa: CASSLSGQAPYRQYF
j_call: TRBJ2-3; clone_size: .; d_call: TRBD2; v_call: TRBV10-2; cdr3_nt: TGCGCCAGCAGTGAGGGCCTAGCGGGGGTCACAGATACGCAGTATTTT; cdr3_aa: CASSEGLAGVTDTQYF
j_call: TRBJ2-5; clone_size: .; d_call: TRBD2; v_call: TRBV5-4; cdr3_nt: TGTGCCAGCAGCTTGGCCCGAGCGGGGGGGAGGGAGACCCAGTACTTC; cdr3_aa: CASSLARAGGRETQYF
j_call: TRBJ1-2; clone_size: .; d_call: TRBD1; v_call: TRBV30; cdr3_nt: TGTGCCTGGAGGGACAGGGGGAACTTTAATGGCTACACCTTC; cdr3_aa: CAWRDRGNFNGYTF
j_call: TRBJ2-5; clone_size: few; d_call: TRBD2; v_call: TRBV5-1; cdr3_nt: TGCGCCAGCAGCACGGGGAGGACTAGCGGGGGTCAAGAGACCCAGTACTTC; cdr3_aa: CASSTGRTSGGQETQYF
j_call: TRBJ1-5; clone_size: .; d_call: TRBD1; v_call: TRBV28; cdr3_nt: TGTGCCAGCAGCTCGGACAGGGGGCTCCCCTTTAATCAGCCCCAGCATTTT; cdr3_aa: CASSSDRGLPFNQPQHF
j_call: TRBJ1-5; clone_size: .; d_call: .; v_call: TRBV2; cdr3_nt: TGTGCCAGCAGTCGGGACCTCGTGAGCAATCAGCCCCAGCATTTT; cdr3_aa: CASSRDLVSNQPQHF
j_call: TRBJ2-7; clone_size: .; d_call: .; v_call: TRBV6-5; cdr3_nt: TGTGCCAGCAGCTCTCGGCTAATAAGGTGGGAGCAGTACTTC; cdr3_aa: CASSSRLIRWEQYF
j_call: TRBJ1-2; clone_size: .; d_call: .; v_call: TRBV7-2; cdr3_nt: TGTGCCAGCAGCTTAAAGTCCGGGGGTCACTATGGCTACACCTTC; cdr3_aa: CASSLKSGGHYGYTF
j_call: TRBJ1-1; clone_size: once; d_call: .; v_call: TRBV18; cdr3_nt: TGTGCCAGCTCACCACCCGGCAGTTCGAACACTGAAGCTTTCTTT; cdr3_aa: CASSPPGSSNTEAFF
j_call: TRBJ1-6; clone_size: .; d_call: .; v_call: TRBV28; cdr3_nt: TGTGCCAGCAGTACGAGAAATTCACCCCTCCACTTT; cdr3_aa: CASSTRNSPLHF
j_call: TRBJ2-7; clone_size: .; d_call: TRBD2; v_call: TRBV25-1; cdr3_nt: TGTGCCAGCAGTGAATCACTAGCGGGGGACTACGAGCAGTACTTC; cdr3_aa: CASSESLAGDYEQYF
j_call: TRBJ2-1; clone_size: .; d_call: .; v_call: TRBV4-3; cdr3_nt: TGCGCCAGCAGCCAGGCACTAGAGCCCATGGTCGATGAGCAGTTCTTC; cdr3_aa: CASSQALEPMVDEQFF
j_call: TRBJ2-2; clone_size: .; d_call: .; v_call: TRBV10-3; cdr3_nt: TGTGCCATCAGCCCCGGCGGGGCGGGCACCGGGGAGCTGTTTTTT; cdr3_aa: CAISPGGAGTGELFF
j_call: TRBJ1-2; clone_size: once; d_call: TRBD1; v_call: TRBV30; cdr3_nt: TGTGCCTGGAGCATGACAGGGGGCGGCTATGGCTACACCTTC; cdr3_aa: CAWSMTGGGYGYTF
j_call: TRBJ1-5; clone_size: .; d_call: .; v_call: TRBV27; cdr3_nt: TGTGCCAGCAGTCCCCGGTACAGGTGGGGCAATCAGCCCCAGCATTTT; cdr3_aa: CASSPRYRWGNQPQHF
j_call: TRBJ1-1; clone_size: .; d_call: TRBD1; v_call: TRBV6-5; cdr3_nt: TGTGCCAGCAGTCCCAGACAGGGATTCACTGAAGCTTTCTTT; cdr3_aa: CASSPRQGFTEAFF
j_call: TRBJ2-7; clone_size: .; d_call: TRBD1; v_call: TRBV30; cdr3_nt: TGTGCCTGGAGGAGACGAGGGGGCGACGAGCAGTACTTC; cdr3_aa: CAWRRRGGDEQYF
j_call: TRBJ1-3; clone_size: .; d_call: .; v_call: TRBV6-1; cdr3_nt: TGTGCCAGCAGTGAAGGAGGGACCTCTGGAAACACCATATATTTT; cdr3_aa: CASSEGGTSGNTIYF
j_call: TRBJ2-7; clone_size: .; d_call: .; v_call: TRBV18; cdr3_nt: TGTGCCAGCTCACCAGATCAGATCATTACCTACGAGCAGTACTTC; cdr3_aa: CASSPDQIITYEQYF
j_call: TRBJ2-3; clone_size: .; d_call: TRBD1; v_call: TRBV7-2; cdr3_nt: TGTGCCAGCAGTCTAGGACAGGCCACAGATACGCAGTATTTT; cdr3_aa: CASSLGQATDTQYF
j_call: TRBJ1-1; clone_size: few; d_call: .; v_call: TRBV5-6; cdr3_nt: TGTGCCAGCAGCCGGACAGCCGGAGGGAACACTGAAGCTTTCTTT; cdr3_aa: CASSRTAGGNTEAFF
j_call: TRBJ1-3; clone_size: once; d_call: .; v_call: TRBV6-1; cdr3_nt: TGTGCCAGCAGTGAGGCACCCGCCTCTGGAAACACCATATATTTT; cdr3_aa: CASSEAPASGNTIYF
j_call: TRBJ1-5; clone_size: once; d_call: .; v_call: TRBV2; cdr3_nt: TGTGCCAGCAGTCTTAACGCAGGGGCGAGCAATCAGCCCCAGCATTTT; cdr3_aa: CASSLNAGASNQPQHF
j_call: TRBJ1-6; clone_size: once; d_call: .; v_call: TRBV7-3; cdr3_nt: TGTGCCAGCAGCTTAATGCCAGGGATGGATTCACCCCTCCACTTT; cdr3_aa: CASSLMPGMDSPLHF
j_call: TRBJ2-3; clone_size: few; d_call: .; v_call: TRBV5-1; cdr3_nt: TGCGCCAGCAGCTTGGTGGCGGACCCGGCGGATACGCAGTATTTT; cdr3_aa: CASSLVADPADTQYF
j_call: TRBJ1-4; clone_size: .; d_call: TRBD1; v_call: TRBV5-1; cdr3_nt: TGCGCCAGCAGCATGAGGGGGCGGGGTTCTCGGGAAAAACTGTTTTTT; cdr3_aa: CASSMRGRGSREKLFF
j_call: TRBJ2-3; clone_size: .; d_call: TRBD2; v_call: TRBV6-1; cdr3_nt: TGTGCCAGCAGACTAGCGGGACCCAATACGCAGTATTTT; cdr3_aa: CASRLAGPNTQYF
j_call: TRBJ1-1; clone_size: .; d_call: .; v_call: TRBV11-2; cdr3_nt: TGTGCCAGCAGCCCCCCTCGTTGGAACACTGAAGCTTTCTTT; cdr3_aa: CASSPPRWNTEAFF
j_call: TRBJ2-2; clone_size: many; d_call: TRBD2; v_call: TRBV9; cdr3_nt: TGTGCCAGCAGCCTCCGTGGGACTATAGGAGGGAGCGGCGCCACCGGGGAGCTGTTTTTT; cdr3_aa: CASSLRGTIGGSGATGELFF
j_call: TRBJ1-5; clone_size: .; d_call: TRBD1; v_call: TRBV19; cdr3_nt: TGTGCCAGTAGTATAACAGGGGACGGTCAGCCCCAGCATTTT; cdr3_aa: CASSITGDGQPQHF
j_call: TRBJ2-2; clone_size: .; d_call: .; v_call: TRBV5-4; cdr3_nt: TGTGCCAGCAGCCCGGTGCAGGGGAACACCGGGGAGCTGTTTTTT; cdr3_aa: CASSPVQGNTGELFF